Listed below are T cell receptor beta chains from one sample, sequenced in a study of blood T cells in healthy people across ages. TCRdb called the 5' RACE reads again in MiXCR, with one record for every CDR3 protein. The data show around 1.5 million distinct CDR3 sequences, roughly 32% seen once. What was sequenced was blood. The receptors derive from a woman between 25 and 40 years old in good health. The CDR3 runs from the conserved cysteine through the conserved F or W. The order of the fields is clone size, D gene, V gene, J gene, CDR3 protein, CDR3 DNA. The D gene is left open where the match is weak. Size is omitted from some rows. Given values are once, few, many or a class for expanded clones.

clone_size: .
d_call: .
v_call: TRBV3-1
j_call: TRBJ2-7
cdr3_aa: CASGNAAEQYF
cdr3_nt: TGTGCCAGCGGAAACGCGGCCGAGCAGTACTTC

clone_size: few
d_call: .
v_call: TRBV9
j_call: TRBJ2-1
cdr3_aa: CASSVVPSVSHEQFF
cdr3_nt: TGTGCCAGCAGCGTAGTTCCTAGCGTCAGCCATGAGCAGTTCTTC

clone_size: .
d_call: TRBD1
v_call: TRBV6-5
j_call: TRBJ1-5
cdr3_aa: CASSSIGDRVGNQPQHF
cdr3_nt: TGTGCCAGCAGTTCAATAGGGGACAGGGTCGGCAATCAGCCCCAGCATTTT

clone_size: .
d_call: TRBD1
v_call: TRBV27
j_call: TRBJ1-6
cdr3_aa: CASSLGTRGHNSPLHF
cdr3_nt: TGTGCCAGCAGTTTAGGGACCAGGGGGCACAATTCACCCCTCCACTTT

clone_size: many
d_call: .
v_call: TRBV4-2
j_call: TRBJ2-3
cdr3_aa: CASSQEPTGLLTDTQYF
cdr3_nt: TGTGCCAGCAGCCAAGAGCCGACAGGACTTCTGACAGATACGCAGTATTTT

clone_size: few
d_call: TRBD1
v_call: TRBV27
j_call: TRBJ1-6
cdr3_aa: CASGSYPGQGASPLHF
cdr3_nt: TGTGCCAGCGGCTCTTACCCGGGACAGGGGGCTTCACCCCTCCACTTT

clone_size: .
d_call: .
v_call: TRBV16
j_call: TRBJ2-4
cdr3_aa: CASSQSVGQIQNIQYF
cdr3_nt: TGTGCCAGCAGCCAATCAGTTGGACAGATTCAAAACATTCAGTACTTC

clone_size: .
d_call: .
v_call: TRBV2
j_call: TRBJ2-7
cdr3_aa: CATGIAGSDYEQYF
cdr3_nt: TGTGCCACCGGGATTGCGGGGTCGGACTACGAGCAGTACTTC

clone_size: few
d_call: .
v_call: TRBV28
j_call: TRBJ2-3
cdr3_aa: CASTLDFGLATDTQYF
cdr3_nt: TGTGCCAGCACCCTAGACTTCGGACTGGCCACAGATACGCAGTATTTT

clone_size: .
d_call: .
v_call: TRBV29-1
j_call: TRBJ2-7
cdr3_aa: CSVGGIAQTESPYEQYF
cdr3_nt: TGCAGCGTTGGGGGCATTGCCCAAACGGAGAGTCCCTACGAGCAGTACTTC

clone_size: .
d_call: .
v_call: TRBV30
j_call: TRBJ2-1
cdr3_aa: CAWSVRGGIDNEQFF
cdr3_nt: TGTGCCTGGAGTGTACGAGGTGGGATAGACAATGAGCAGTTCTTC